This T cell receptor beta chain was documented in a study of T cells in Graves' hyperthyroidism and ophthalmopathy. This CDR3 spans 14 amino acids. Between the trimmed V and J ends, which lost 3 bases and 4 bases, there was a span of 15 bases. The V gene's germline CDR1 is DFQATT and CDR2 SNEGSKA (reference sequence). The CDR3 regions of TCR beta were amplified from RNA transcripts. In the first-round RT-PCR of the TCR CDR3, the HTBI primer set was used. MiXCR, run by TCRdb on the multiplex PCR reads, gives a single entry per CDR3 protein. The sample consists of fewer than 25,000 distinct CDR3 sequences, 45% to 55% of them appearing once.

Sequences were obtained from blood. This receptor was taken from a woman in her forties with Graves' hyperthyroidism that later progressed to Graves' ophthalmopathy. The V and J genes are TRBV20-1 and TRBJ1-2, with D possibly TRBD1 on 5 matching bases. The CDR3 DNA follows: TGCAGTGCTAGGCAGGGCAGAGGGTCCTATGGCTACACCTTC. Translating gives CSARQGRGSYGYTF.